The text below deals with one T cell receptor beta chain. The junction had 2 bases not matched to a gene; V was cut back by 7 bases and J by 6 bases. This CDR3 has 11 amino acids. Germline CDR1 reads MNHEY; CDR2 reads SVGAGI. Individuals drawn from around 25 US areas were roughly 18 to 95 years old. The data belong to a study of blood T cell repertoires in COVID-19. Study-level information: The study drew acute and convalescent COVID-19 samples from the United States, Italy and Spain.

Clones were read by immunoSEQ multiplex PCR, and TCRdb kept only the in-frame ones, dropping some. The sample records under 300,000 clones, more than 70% being singletons. The specimen sequenced was PBMCs or T cells enriched from blood (not recorded which). V and J are TRBV6-5 and TRBJ1-2; 7 bases are a match to TRBD1. The receptor was isolated from a woman in her forties with acute COVID-19. DNA for the CDR3: TGTGCCAGCAAAACAGGGGATGGCTACACCTTC. Protein product: CASKTGDGYTF.